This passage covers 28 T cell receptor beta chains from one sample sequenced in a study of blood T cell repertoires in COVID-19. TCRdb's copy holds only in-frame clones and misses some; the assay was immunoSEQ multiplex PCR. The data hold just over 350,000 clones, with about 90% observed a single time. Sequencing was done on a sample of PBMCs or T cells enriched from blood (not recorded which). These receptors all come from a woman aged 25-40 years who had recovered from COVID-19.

Here the CDR3 reads CASSLQGIWTEAFF. CDR3 nucleotides: TGTGCCAGCAGCCTTCAGGGTATTTGGACTGAAGCTTTCTTT. The chain links TRBV7-2 to TRBJ1-1; tentative D call: TRBD1 (5 bases). The CDR3 contains 14 residues. The germline V gene has CDR1 SGHTA and CDR2 FQGNSA. V was trimmed by 5 bases and J by 5 bases, leaving 15 bases between them.

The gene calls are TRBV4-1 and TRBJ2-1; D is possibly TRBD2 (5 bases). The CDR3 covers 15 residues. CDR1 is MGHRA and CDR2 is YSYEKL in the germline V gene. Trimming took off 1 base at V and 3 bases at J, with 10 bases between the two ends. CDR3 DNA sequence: TGCGCCAGCAGCCAAGTGAGGGCCAGCTACAATGAGCAGTTCTTC. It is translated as CASSQVRASYNEQFF.

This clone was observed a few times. The CDR3 bases are TGTGCCAGCAGCTCAGACCCGGGACAGCTTAGCCTTTCACCCCTCCACTTT. Translation: CASSSDPGQLSLSPLHF. This chain joins TRBV3-1 (or the pseudogene TRBV3-2) and TRBJ1-6; the match to TRBD1 covers 7 bases. The CDR3 loop spans 17 amino acids. Losses at the gene ends were 5 bases for V and 9 bases for J; bases not matched to a gene: 16. Germline assignment: CDR1 LGHDT and CDR2 YNNKEL (reference sequence).

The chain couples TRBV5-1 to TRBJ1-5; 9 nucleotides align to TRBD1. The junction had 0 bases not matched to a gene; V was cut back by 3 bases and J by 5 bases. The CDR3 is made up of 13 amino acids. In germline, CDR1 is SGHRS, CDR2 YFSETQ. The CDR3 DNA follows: TGCGCCAGCAGCTGGACAGGGGATCAGCCCCAGCATTTT. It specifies CASSWTGDQPQHF.

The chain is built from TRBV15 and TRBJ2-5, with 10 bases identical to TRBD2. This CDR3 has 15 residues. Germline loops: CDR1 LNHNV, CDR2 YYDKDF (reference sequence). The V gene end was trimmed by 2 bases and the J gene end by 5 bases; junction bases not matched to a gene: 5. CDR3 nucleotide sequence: TGTGCCACCAGCAGACTAGCGGGAGTTGTTGAGACCCAGTACTTC. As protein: CATSRLAGVVETQYF.

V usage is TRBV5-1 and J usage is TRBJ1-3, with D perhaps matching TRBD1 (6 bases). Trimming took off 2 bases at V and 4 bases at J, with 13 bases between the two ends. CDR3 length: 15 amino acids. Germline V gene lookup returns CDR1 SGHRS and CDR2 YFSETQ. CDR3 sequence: CASSLTGTAGNTIYF. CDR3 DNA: TGCGCCAGCAGCTTAACAGGGACGGCCGGAAACACCATATATTTT.

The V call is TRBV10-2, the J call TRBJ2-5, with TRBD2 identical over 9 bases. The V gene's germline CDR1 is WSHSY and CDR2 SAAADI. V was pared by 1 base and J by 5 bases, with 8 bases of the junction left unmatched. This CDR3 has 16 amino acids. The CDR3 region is CASSEWIAGASETQYF. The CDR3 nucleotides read TGCGCCAGCAGTGAGTGGATAGCGGGGGCCTCGGAGACCCAGTACTTC.

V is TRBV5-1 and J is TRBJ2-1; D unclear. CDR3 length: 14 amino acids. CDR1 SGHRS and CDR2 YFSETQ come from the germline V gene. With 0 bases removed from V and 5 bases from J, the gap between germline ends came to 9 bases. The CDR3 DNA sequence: TGCGCCAGCAGCTTGGCCTCACTAAACAATGAGCAGTTCTTC. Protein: CASSLASLNNEQFF.

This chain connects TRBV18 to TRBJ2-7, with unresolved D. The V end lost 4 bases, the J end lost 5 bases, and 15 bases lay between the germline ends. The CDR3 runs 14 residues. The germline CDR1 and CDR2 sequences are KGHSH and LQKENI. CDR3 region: CASSLSRLGDEQYF. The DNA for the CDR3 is TGTGCCAGCTCACTTTCCAGGCTCGGCGACGAGCAGTACTTC.

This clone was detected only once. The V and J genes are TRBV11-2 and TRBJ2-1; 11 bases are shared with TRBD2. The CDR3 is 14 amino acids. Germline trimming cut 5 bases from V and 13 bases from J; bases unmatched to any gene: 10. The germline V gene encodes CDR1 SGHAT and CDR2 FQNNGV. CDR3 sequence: CASSTKTSGVPQFF. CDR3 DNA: TGTGCCAGCAGCACAAAGACTAGCGGGGTCCCACAGTTCTTC.

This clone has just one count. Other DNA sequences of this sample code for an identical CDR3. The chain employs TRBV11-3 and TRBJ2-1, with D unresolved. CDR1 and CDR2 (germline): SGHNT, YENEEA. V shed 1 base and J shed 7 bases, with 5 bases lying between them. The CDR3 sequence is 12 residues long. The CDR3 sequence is CASSLGLNEQFF. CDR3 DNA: TGTGCCAGCAGCTTAGGTTTAAATGAGCAGTTCTTC.

CDR3 coding DNA: TGTGCCAGTAGTATAGTGGGCCGGAAAGCTTTCTTT. It yields the protein CASSIVGRKAFF. The chain joins TRBV19 to TRBJ1-1, with unresolved D. The CDR3 runs 12 residues. The V end was cut by 1 base, the J end by 9 bases, with 9 bases between. Germline assignment: CDR1 LNHDA and CDR2 SQIVND (reference sequence).

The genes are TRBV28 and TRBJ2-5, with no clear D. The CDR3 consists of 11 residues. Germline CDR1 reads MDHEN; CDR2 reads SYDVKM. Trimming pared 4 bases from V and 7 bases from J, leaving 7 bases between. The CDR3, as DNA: TGTGCCAGCAGTTCTTCTCGGACCCAGTACTTC. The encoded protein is CASSSSRTQYF. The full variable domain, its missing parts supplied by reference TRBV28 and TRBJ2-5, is DVKVTQSSRYLVKRTGEKVFLECVQDMDHENMFWYRQDPGLGLRLIYFSYDVKMKEKGDIPEGYSVSREKKERFSLILESASTNQTSMYLCASSSSRTQYFGPGTRLLVL.

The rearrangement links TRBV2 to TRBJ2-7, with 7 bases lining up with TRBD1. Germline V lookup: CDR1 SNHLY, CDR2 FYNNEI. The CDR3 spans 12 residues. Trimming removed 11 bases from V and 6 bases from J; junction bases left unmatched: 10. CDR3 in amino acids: CAARVGGGEQYF. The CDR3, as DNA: TGTGCCGCGCGGGTAGGGGGCGGCGAGCAGTACTTC.

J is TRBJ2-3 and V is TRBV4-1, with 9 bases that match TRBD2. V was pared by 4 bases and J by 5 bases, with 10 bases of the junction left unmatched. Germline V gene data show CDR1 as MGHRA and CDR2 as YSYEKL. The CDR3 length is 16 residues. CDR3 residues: CASSPRGGGVQDTQYF. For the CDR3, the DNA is TGCGCCAGCAGCCCCAGGGGCGGGGGGGTTCAAGATACGCAGTATTTT.

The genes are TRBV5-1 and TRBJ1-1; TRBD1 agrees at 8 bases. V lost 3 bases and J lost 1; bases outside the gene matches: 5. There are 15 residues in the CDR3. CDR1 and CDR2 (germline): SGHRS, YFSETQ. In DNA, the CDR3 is TGCGCCAGCAGCTCAAGGACAGGGACGAACACTGAAGCTTTCTTT. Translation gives CASSSRTGTNTEAFF.

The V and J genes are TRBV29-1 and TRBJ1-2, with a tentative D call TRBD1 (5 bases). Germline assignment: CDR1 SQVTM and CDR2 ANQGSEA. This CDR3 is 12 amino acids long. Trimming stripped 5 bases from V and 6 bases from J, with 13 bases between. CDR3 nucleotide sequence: TGCAGCGTTAAGGACATGGCCGATGGCTACACCTTC. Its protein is CSVKDMADGYTF.

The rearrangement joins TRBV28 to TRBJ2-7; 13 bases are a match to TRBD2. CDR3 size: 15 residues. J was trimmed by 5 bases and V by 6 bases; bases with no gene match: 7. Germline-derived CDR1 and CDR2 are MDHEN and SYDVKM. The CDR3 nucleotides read TGTGCCAGCAGCACACTAGCGGGAGGGCTCAACGAGCAGTACTTC. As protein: CASSTLAGGLNEQYF.

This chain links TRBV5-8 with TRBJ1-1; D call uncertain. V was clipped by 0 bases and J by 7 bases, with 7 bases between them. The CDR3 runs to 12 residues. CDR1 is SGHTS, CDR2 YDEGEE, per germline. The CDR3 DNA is TGTGCCAGCAGCTTGGGCGGGTTTGAAGCTTTCTTT. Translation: CASSLGGFEAFF.

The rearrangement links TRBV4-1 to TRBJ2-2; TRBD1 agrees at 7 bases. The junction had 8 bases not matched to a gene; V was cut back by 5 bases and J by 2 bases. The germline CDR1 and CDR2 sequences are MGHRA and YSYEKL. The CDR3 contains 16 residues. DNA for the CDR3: TGCGCCAGCAGCTTATTTGGGGACAGCAACACCGGGGAGCTGTTTTTT. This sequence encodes CASSLFGDSNTGELFF.

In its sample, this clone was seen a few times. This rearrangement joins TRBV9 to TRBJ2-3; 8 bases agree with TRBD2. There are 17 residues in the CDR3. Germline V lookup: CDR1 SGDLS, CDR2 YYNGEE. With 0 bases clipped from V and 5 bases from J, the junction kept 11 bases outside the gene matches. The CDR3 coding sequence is TGTGCCAGCAGCGTAGATATAGCCAGCGGGGGCGGAGATACGCAGTATTTT. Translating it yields CASSVDIASGGGDTQYF.

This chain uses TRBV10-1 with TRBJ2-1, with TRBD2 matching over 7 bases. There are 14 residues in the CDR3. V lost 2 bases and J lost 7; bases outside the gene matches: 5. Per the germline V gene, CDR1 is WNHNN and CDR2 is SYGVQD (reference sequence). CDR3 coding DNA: TGCGCCAGCAGTGAGAATAACGGGGGGAATGAGCAGTTCTTC. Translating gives CASSENNGGNEQFF.

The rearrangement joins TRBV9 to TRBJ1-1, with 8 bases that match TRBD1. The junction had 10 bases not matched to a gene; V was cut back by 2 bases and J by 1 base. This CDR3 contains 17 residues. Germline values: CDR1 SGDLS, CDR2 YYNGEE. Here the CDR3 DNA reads TGTGCCAGCAGCGTCGGGACACGGACAGGGCGGAACACTGAAGCTTTCTTT. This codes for CASSVGTRTGRNTEAFF.

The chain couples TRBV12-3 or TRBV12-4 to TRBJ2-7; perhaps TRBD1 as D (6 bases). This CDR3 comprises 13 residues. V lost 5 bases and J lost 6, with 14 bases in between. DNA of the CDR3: TGTGCCAGCAGTCCCACGGACAGCTTCGAGCAGTACTTC. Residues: CASSPTDSFEQYF.

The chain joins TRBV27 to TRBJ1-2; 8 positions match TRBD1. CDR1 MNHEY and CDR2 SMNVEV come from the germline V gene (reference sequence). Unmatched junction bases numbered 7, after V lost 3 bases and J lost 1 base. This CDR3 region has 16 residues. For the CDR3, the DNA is TGTGCCAGCAGTTTCTCTCAGGGGGCGCTTAACTATGGCTACACCTTC. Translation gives CASSFSQGALNYGYTF.

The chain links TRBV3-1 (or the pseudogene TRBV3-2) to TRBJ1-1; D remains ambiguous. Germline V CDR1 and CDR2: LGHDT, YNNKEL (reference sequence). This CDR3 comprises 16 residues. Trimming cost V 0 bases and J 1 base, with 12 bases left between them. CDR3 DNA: TGTGCCAGCAGCCAAGATCCCGGCGGGCGGAACACTGAAGCTTTCTTT. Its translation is CASSQDPGGRNTEAFF.

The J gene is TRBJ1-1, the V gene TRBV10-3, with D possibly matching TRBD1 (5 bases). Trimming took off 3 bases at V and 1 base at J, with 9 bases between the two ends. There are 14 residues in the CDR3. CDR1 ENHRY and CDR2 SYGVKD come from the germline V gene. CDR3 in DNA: TGTGCCATCAGTGATGTTACAGGGAACACTGAAGCTTTCTTT. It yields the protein CAISDVTGNTEAFF.

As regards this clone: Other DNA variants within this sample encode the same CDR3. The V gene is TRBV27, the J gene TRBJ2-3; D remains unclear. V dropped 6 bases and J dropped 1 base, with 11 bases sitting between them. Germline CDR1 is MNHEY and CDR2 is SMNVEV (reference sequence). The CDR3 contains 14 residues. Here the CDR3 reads CASSSARGTDTQYF. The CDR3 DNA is TGTGCCAGCAGCTCGGCCCGGGGCACAGATACGCAGTATTTT.